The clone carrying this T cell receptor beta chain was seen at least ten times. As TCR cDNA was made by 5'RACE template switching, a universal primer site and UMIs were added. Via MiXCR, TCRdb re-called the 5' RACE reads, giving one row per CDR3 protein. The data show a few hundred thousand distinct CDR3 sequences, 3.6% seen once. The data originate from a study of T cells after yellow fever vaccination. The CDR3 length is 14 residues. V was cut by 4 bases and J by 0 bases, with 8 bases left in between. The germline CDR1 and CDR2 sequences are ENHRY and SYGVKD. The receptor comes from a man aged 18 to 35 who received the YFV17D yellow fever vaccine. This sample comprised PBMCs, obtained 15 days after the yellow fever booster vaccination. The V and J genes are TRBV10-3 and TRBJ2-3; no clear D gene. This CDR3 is CAISGLLSTDTQYF. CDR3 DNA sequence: TGTGCCATCAGTGGCTTGTTGAGCACAGATACGCAGTATTTT.